These 26 T cell receptor beta chains came from one sample sequenced in a study of cytomegalovirus exposure and HLA in healthy donors. This PCR relied on a set of 60 Vbeta primers and 13 Jbeta primers. Method: immunoSEQ multiplex PCR; TCRdb's copy keeps in-frame clones and lacks some. Found here are under 150,000 clones, around 79% of them singletons; the top ten hold over 5%. Specimen: PBMCs. These receptors all come from a woman aged 35 to 49 in good health and CMV-seronegative.

This sequence joins TRBV7-6 and TRBJ2-7, with TRBD2 matching over 9 bases. Germline V lookup: CDR1 SGHVS, CDR2 FNYEAQ. V shed 2 bases and J 7 bases; nucleotides not matched to a gene: 21. The CDR3 has 19 residues. CDR3 in amino acids: CASSLWERVGSGLAGEQYF. The CDR3 bases are TGTGCCAGCAGCTTATGGGAGAGGGTTGGTAGCGGGCTAGCGGGGGAGCAGTACTTC.

The rearrangement links TRBV9 to TRBJ2-1; 8 bases line up with TRBD2. Germline CDR1 and CDR2: SGDLS and YYNGEE. After removal of 3 bases from V and 4 bases from J, the junction contained 9 bases not matched to a gene. This CDR3 is 16 amino acids long. The CDR3 bases are TGTGCCAGCAGCGCGCGAGCTAGCGGGTCGTACAATGAGCAGTTCTTC. Its translation is CASSARASGSYNEQFF.

The CDR3 sequence is CASFPGTTNEKLFF. CDR3 in DNA: TGTGCCAGCTTTCCCGGGACAACTAATGAAAAACTGTTTTTT. The chain carries TRBV6-1 and TRBJ1-4, with D unclear. Per the germline V gene, CDR1 is MNHNS and CDR2 is SASEGT. This CDR3 region has 14 residues. Trimming took off 8 bases at V and 0 bases at J, with 10 bases between the two ends.

The rearrangement uses TRBV7-2 and TRBJ1-2, with TRBD1 identical over 9 bases. CDR1 and CDR2 from the germline V gene are SGHTA and FQGNSA. V was pared by 7 bases and J by 2 bases, with 5 bases of the junction left unmatched. The CDR3 runs to 14 residues. As DNA, the CDR3 is TGTGCCAGCATCCCGACAGGGGGAAACTATGGCTACACCTTC. It encodes CASIPTGGNYGYTF.

The chain recombines TRBV27 with TRBJ1-2; D is uncertain. The germline V and J ends were trimmed by 5 bases and 2 bases, with 15 bases remaining between them. Looked up from germline, CDR1 is MNHEY and CDR2 is SMNVEV (reference sequence). The CDR3 totals 15 residues. Here the CDR3 reads CASSKEDGINYGYTF. DNA of the CDR3: TGTGCCAGCAGTAAAGAGGACGGGATCAACTATGGCTACACCTTC.

The table lists this clone with a count of one. The rearrangement uses TRBV2 and TRBJ2-1, with 9 bases fitting TRBD2. This CDR3 has 14 amino acids. V shed 6 bases, J shed 2 bases, and the junction held 2 bases outside the gene matches. In germline, CDR1 is SNHLY, CDR2 FYNNEI. The CDR3 is CASSRTSAYNEQFF. CDR3 coding DNA: TGTGCCAGCAGCCGGACTAGCGCCTACAATGAGCAGTTCTTC.

The rearrangement links TRBV6-6 to TRBJ2-7; D is possibly TRBD2 (6 bases). This CDR3 has 15 residues. Germline-derived CDR1 and CDR2 are MNHNY and SVGAGI (reference sequence). The V and J ends lost 4 bases and 3 bases respectively, with 16 bases between them. CDR3 amino acids: CASSSQAGFGYEQYF. The CDR3 DNA is TGTGCCAGCAGTTCCCAAGCGGGCTTCGGCTACGAGCAGTACTTC.

This clone was recorded only once. The chain links TRBV7-2 to TRBJ2-7; a possible D gene is TRBD1 (6 bases). Germline-derived CDR1 and CDR2 are SGHTA and FQGNSA. Trimming shortened V by 5 bases and J by 1 base, and 15 bases separated the two germline ends. The length of the CDR3 is 15 residues. The CDR3 DNA reads as TGTGCCAGCAGCCCTTGGGACACGCCTTCCTACGAGCAGTACTTC. Translated: CASSPWDTPSYEQYF.

The chain has TRBV10-2 and TRBJ1-5, with D possibly being TRBD1 (5 bases). Germline lookup yields CDR1 WSHSY and CDR2 SAAADI. There are 13 residues in the CDR3. Trimming took off 4 bases at V and 3 bases at J, with 7 bases between the two ends. CDR3: CASSGQSNQPQHF. In nucleotides, the CDR3 is TGCGCCAGCAGTGGACAGTCCAATCAGCCCCAGCATTTT.

This rearrangement joins TRBV19 to TRBJ1-5, with 7 bases that match TRBD1. Germline V CDR1 and CDR2: LNHDA, SQIVND (reference sequence). V trimming: 0 bases; J trimming: 0 bases; junction bases outside the gene matches: 11. The CDR3 totals 19 residues. CDR3 protein: CASSIEKQGQSRSNQPQHF. The CDR3 coding sequence is TGTGCCAGTAGTATAGAAAAACAGGGGCAAAGTCGTAGCAATCAGCCCCAGCATTTT. The entire variable domain, with the rest obtained from reference TRBV19 and TRBJ1-5, is as follows: DGGITQSPKYLFRKEGQNVTLSCEQNLNHDAMYWYRQDPGQGLRLIYYSQIVNDFQKGDIAEGYSVSREKKESFPLTVTSAQKNPTAFYLCASSIEKQGQSRSNQPQHFGDGTRLSIL.

This clone was observed a single time. A junction boundary mismatches the germline segment, possibly from a read error. The chain links TRBV7-9 to TRBJ2-2; a weak D match, TRBD1 (5 bases). The CDR3 has 17 amino acids. The germline V gene encodes CDR1 SEHNR and CDR2 FQNEAQ (reference sequence). The CDR3 loop reads CSSSSTENPLNTGELFF. The CDR3 coding sequence is TGTTCCAGCAGCTCGACAGAGAACCCGCTGAACACCGGGGAGCTGTTTTTT. Together with reference TRBV7-9 and TRBJ2-2, the CDR3 gives the full variable domain: DTGVSQNPRHKITKRGQNVTFRCDPISEHNRLYWYRQTLGQGPEFLTYFQNEAQLEKSRLLSDRFSAERPKGSFSTLEIQRTEQGDSAMYLCSSSSTENPLNTGELFFGEGSRLTVL.

This chain links TRBV27 with TRBJ2-1, with TRBD2 matching over 8 bases. V shed 0 bases, J shed 8 bases, and the junction held 9 bases outside the gene matches. This CDR3 region has 16 residues. CDR1 is MNHEY, CDR2 SMNVEV, per germline (reference sequence). In nucleotides, the CDR3 is TGTGCCAGCAGTTTATCCCCTAGCGGGCCTTGGGATGAGCAGTTCTTC. Its translation: CASSLSPSGPWDEQFF.

The chain is built from TRBV10-3 and TRBJ2-1; TRBD2 matches 11 bases. Trimming removed 8 bases from V and 7 bases from J; junction bases left unmatched: 10. This CDR3 is built from 15 residues. Looked up from germline, CDR1 is ENHRY and CDR2 is SYGVKD. CDR3: CAIRPTSGTRNEQFF. The CDR3 DNA reads as TGTGCCATCCGCCCGACTAGCGGGACAAGAAATGAGCAGTTCTTC.

The chain has TRBV21-1 and TRBJ2-7; the D call TRBD1 from the table was never checked on the DNA. TRBV21-1 is marked as a pseudogene. There are 17 residues in the CDR3. The CDR3 here is CASSKEGAQEAGYEQYF. DNA for the CDR3: TGTGCCAGCAGCAAAGAGGGGGCCCAGGAAGCCGGCTACGAGCAGTACTTC.

This chain links TRBV27 with TRBJ2-1, with 8 nucleotides matching TRBD2. CDR3 length: 16 residues. Germline CDR1 reads MNHEY; CDR2 reads SMNVEV (reference sequence). J was trimmed by 8 bases and V by 4 bases; bases with no gene match: 13. The CDR3: CASSSSFGGRRDEQFF. The CDR3 nucleotides are TGTGCCAGCAGTTCCTCCTTTGGCGGGAGGCGGGATGAGCAGTTCTTC.

Only one count was recorded for this clone. This chain connects TRBV4-2 to TRBJ1-3, with TRBD1 matching over 8 bases. CDR3 length: 13 amino acids. Unmatched junction bases numbered 2, after V lost 8 bases and J lost 2 bases. Germline V lookup: CDR1 LGHNA, CDR2 YNFKEQ. The CDR3 protein is CASGQGPGNTIYF. CDR3 coding DNA: TGTGCCAGCGGACAGGGCCCTGGAAACACCATATATTTT.

J is TRBJ1-1 and V is TRBV2, with D perhaps matching TRBD1 (5 bases). The germline V and J ends were trimmed by 3 bases and 3 bases, with 14 bases remaining between them. The CDR3 spans 15 residues. Germline values: CDR1 SNHLY, CDR2 FYNNEI. CDR3 sequence: CASSDPGQGYTEAFF. The CDR3 DNA reads as TGTGCCAGCAGTGACCCCGGGCAGGGATACACTGAAGCTTTCTTT.

This chain connects TRBV23-1 to TRBJ2-7; D is uncertain. TRBV23-1 is an open reading frame whose function is uncertain. The V end lost 7 bases, the J end lost 3 bases, and 16 bases lay between the germline ends. The CDR3 runs to 14 residues. Written as DNA, the CDR3 is TGCGCCAGCAAGTATCCGGCCCCGGGCTACGAGCAGTACTTC. It translates to CASKYPAPGYEQYF.

V gene TRBV20-1 combines with J gene TRBJ2-3; D is unresolved. CDR1 is DFQATT, CDR2 SNEGSKA, per germline (reference sequence). The CDR3 spans 11 residues. V was cut by 4 bases and J by 0 bases, with 2 bases left in between. The CDR3 region is CSATSTDTQYF. In DNA form, the CDR3 reads TGCAGTGCTACGAGCACAGATACGCAGTATTTT.

The chain links TRBV5-4 to TRBJ2-7; 15 bases align to TRBD2. The V gene's germline CDR1 is SGHNT and CDR2 YYREEE (reference sequence). The CDR3 runs to 18 residues. J was trimmed by 3 bases and V by 3 bases; bases with no gene match: 10. CDR3 bases: TGTGCCAGCAGCTCTCCCGGGACTAGCGGGAGGAACTACTACGAGCAGTACTTC. Protein: CASSSPGTSGRNYYEQYF.

The CDR3 reads CASSSLSDEAFF. The CDR3, as DNA: TGTGCCAGCAGTTCCCTCTCAGATGAAGCTTTCTTT. This sequence joins TRBV28 and TRBJ1-1; D gene uncertain. The CDR3 has 12 residues. V gave up 4 bases and J gave up 7 bases, with 10 bases separating them. Germline loops: CDR1 MDHEN, CDR2 SYDVKM.

In its sample, this clone was seen once. The chain has TRBV5-5 and TRBJ2-2; possible D gene TRBD2, 5 bases. The CDR3 runs to 16 residues. Trimming removed 1 base at V and 0 bases at J, with 10 bases between. Germline V gene sequence: CDR1 SGHKS, CDR2 YYEKEE (reference sequence). The CDR3 sequence: CASSLMRATNTGELFF. The CDR3 DNA follows: TGTGCCAGCAGCTTGATGAGGGCAACGAACACCGGGGAGCTGTTTTTT.

This clone was recorded only once. J is TRBJ2-5 and V is TRBV7-2; 9 positions match TRBD2. CDR3 length equals 15 residues. Germline-derived CDR1 and CDR2 are SGHTA and FQGNSA. Trimming cost V 3 bases and J 4 bases; bases outside gene matches: 6. CDR3 nucleotide sequence: TGTGCCAGCAGCTTTAGCGGGAGTGAGGGAGAGACCCAGTACTTC. It translates to CASSFSGSEGETQYF.

The chain has TRBV27 and TRBJ2-1, with 13 nucleotides matching TRBD2. The CDR3 totals 17 residues. CDR1 and CDR2 (germline): MNHEY, SMNVEV (reference sequence). Trimming cost V 6 bases and J 6 bases; bases outside gene matches: 11. CDR3 residues: CASRQLAGGPRFNEQFF. CDR3 sequence (DNA): TGTGCCAGCAGACAACTAGCGGGAGGGCCTCGATTCAATGAGCAGTTCTTC.

A few counts support this clone. V gene TRBV5-4 combines with J gene TRBJ2-1; TRBD2 aligns across 9 bases. Germline V lookup: CDR1 SGHNT, CDR2 YYREEE (reference sequence). Trimming at V came to 0 bases and at J to 4 bases, leaving 5 bases not matched to a gene. The CDR3 contains 16 residues. CDR3 loop: CASSLVGGRAYNEQFF. The DNA for the CDR3 is TGTGCCAGCAGCTTGGTGGGCGGGAGGGCGTACAATGAGCAGTTCTTC.

The rearrangement uses TRBV28 and TRBJ2-1, with TRBD2 matching 7 bases. With V trimmed by 8 bases and J by 5 bases, 3 bases remained unmatched. The CDR3 runs to 12 residues. Germline CDR1 and CDR2: MDHEN and SYDVKM. CDR3 in amino acids: CASRRGDNEQFF. CDR3 DNA sequence: TGTGCCAGCCGCCGGGGGGACAATGAGCAGTTCTTC.